This T cell receptor (beta chain) was recorded in a study of T cell responses to AZD1222 COVID-19 vaccine. Study outcomes and limitations: Unmutated variant regions are reportedly targeted by nearly half of spike-specific TCRs. Most donors were white British, females outnumbered males, and clonal diversity was possibly underestimated.

Using immunoSEQ multiplex PCR, the repertoire was profiled, and TCRdb retains in-frame clones only, with some absent. Of around 120,000 clones in the sample, 92% are singletons; the top ten hold around 15%. Turning to this clone: The antigen is not known.

The ends lost 0 bases at V and 12 bases at J; junction bases unmatched: 15. The CDR3 sequence is 17 residues long. Germline V gives CDR1 LGHNA, CDR2 YNFKEQ. The receptor comes from an adult in good health. Sequences were derived from peripheral blood, sampled on day 0 of AZD1222 vaccination. This chain links TRBV4-2 with TRBJ2-1; 9 bases fit TRBD2. CDR3 sequence (DNA): TGTGCCAGCAGCCAAGATCGGGGCGGGGGGGTGTCCGAAGGGCAGTTCTTC. Protein product: CASSQDRGGGVSEGQFF.